This T cell receptor beta chain was obtained from a study of beta chain features in type 1 diabetes. Findings of the study overall: Across all four CD4+ subsets, people with type 1 diabetes showed modestly shorter TCRB CDR3s.

This clone was found a few times. Its antigen is as yet unknown. Of the isolated RNA, all was reverse transcribed, and so the sequenced material was expressed TCRB transcripts. This table comes from immunoSEQ multiplex PCR, and its TCRdb copy is limited to in-frame clones, with some not included. The sample contains around 710,000 clones, roughly 12% of which appear only once. Deletions cut 3 bases from V and 1 base from J, with 12 bases between. The CDR3 covers 15 residues. Germline V gene lookup returns CDR1 MDHEN and CDR2 SYDVKM. The clonotype originates from a man under 40 with type 1 diabetes. This rearrangement joins TRBV28 to TRBJ2-5; possible D gene TRBD1, 6 bases. Sequencing was carried out using naive CD4+ T cells from blood. CDR3 nucleotide sequence: TGTGCCAGCAGTTTGTCACAGGGCCCCCAAGAGACCCAGTACTTC. This gives the protein CASSLSQGPQETQYF.